The 29 T cell receptor beta chains below all came from one sample that was sequenced in a study of T cell responses to AZD1222 COVID-19 vaccine. Here immunoSEQ multiplex PCR was the method, and the copy in TCRdb shows in-frame clones only, minus some. The table records roughly 120,000 clones, about 91% of them present only once. Specimen: peripheral blood, collected on day 0 of AZD1222 vaccination. These receptors originate from an adult in good health.

The J gene is TRBJ2-5, the V gene TRBV4-3; D may be TRBD1 (7 bases). The CDR3 is 15 residues long. CDR1 is LGHNA and CDR2 is YSLEER in the germline V gene. V lost 1 base, J lost 5 bases, and 14 bases lay in between. The CDR3 sequence is CASSQGHRGGETQYF. In DNA, the CDR3 is TGCGCCAGCAGCCAAGGCCACAGGGGAGGCGAGACCCAGTACTTC.

The V and J genes are TRBV19 and TRBJ1-4, with D uncertain. This CDR3 comprises 13 residues. The germline gives CDR1 LNHDA, CDR2 SQIVND (reference sequence). The V end lost 3 bases, the J end lost 7 bases, and 9 bases lay between the germline ends. The CDR3, as DNA: TGTGCCAGTAGTATCGGACTTGTTGAAAAACTGTTTTTT. It encodes CASSIGLVEKLFF.

This clone was recorded only once. The chain employs TRBV24-1 and TRBJ2-2, with 7 bases fitting TRBD1. The germline V gene encodes CDR1 KGHDR and CDR2 SFDVKD. The junction had 9 bases not matched to a gene; V was cut back by 3 bases and J by 6 bases. The CDR3 loop spans 16 amino acids. The CDR3 region has the DNA TGTGCCACCAGTGATATCTTACGACAGGGCCCCGGGGAGCTGTTTTTT. Its protein product is CATSDILRQGPGELFF.

In DNA form, the CDR3 reads TGTGCCAGCAGCTTTAGAAGGGGACCCAATCAGCCCCAGCATTTT. The encoded protein is CASSFRRGPNQPQHF. V and J are TRBV5-6 and TRBJ1-5; a possible D gene is TRBD1 (5 bases). The CDR3 spans 15 residues. In germline, CDR1 is SGHDT, CDR2 YYEEEE. The V end lost 2 bases, the J end lost 3 bases, and 12 bases lay between the germline ends.

This clone has only one observation. In DNA form, the CDR3 reads TGTGCCAGCAGCCCTCCGGGAGAACGGGAGACCCAGTACTTC. Its translation: CASSPPGERETQYF. The chain uses TRBV7-2 and TRBJ2-5, with D possibly matching TRBD2 (6 bases). The CDR3 sequence is 14 residues long. Germline V gives CDR1 SGHTA, CDR2 FQGNSA. V was clipped by 5 bases and J by 5 bases, with 15 bases between them.

The V gene is TRBV7-9, the J gene TRBJ2-3, with unresolved D. V lost 6 bases, J lost 6 bases, and 7 bases lay in between. The CDR3 totals 11 residues. Germline V gives CDR1 SEHNR, CDR2 FQNEAQ (reference sequence). This CDR3 reads CASSPMDTQYF. In nucleotides, the CDR3 is TGTGCCAGCAGTCCCATGGATACGCAGTATTTT.

V gene TRBV2 combines with J gene TRBJ1-5, with D possibly being TRBD1 (6 bases). V was pared by 4 bases and J by 0 bases, with 10 bases between. The germline V gene has CDR1 SNHLY and CDR2 FYNNEI. The CDR3 runs 15 residues. CDR3 residues: CASSAGTPSNQPQHF. For the CDR3, the DNA is TGTGCCAGCAGTGCCGGGACACCTAGCAATCAGCCCCAGCATTTT.

This clone was observed once. The rearrangement joins TRBV11-2 to TRBJ2-7; 8 bases fit TRBD1. The trim removed 2 bases at V and 2 bases at J, leaving 5 bases unmatched. The V gene's germline CDR1 is SGHAT and CDR2 FQNNGV. The length of the CDR3 is 15 residues. CDR3 sequence reads: CASSLLGQGTYEQYF. Here the CDR3 DNA reads TGTGCCAGCAGCTTATTAGGACAGGGCACCTACGAGCAGTACTTC.

This rearrangement joins TRBV7-2 to TRBJ2-2; TRBD2 matches 7 bases. This CDR3 comprises 14 residues. Trimming cost V 5 bases and J 6 bases; bases outside gene matches: 6. Germline V gene lookup returns CDR1 SGHTA and CDR2 FQGNSA. The CDR3 nucleotides read TGTGCCAGCAGCGAAGGACTAGTTTCCGGGGAGCTGTTTTTT. Translating it yields CASSEGLVSGELFF.

This rearrangement joins TRBV7-8 to TRBJ2-1, with a weak D call TRBD2 (6 bases). V was cut by 2 bases and J by 9 bases, with 20 bases left in between. The CDR3 runs 16 residues. Germline CDR1 and CDR2: SGHVS and FQNEAQ. The CDR3 bases are TGTGCCAGCAGCTTATCTCGCCTCCGGGGGATATTTGAGCAGTTCTTC. Protein product: CASSLSRLRGIFEQFF. The full variable domain, its missing parts supplied by reference TRBV7-8 and TRBJ2-1, is GAGVSQSPRYKVAKRGQDVALRCDPISGHVSLFWYQQALGQGPEFLTYFQNEAQLDKSGLPSDRFFAERPEGSVSTLKIQRTQQEDSAVYLCASSLSRLRGIFEQFFGPGTRLTVL.

A single count supports this clone. V gene TRBV5-4 combines with J gene TRBJ2-2; D gene unclear. Germline lookup yields CDR1 SGHNT and CDR2 YYREEE (reference sequence). Deletions cut 2 bases from V and 1 base from J, with 3 bases between. The CDR3 totals 13 residues. The CDR3 region is CASSLGNTGELFF. The DNA for the CDR3 is TGTGCCAGCAGCTTAGGGAACACCGGGGAGCTGTTTTTT. Drawing the rest from reference TRBV5-4 and TRBJ2-2, the complete variable domain is ETGVTQSPTHLIKTRGQQVTLRCSSQSGHNTVSWYQQALGQGPQFIFQYYREEENGRGNFPPRFSGLQFPNYSSELNVNALELDDSALYLCASSLGNTGELFFGEGSRLTVL.

The V gene is TRBV7-8, the J gene TRBJ2-5; D is unclear. Trimming removed 1 base from V and 5 bases from J, with 14 bases in between. The CDR3 has 15 amino acids. Germline V lookup: CDR1 SGHVS, CDR2 FQNEAQ. CDR3 bases: TGTGCCAGCAGCTTAGTCGGGCCCCCCGGGGAGACCCAGTACTTC. Protein: CASSLVGPPGETQYF.

The chain is built from TRBV3-1 (or the pseudogene TRBV3-2) and TRBJ1-1; 10 nucleotides align to TRBD1. The CDR3 totals 17 residues. J was trimmed by 1 base and V by 4 bases; bases with no gene match: 9. Per germline, CDR1 LGHDT and CDR2 YNNKEL (reference sequence). CDR3: CASSLPGQGWRNTEAFF. The CDR3 region has the DNA TGTGCCAGCAGCCTTCCGGGACAGGGGTGGAGGAACACTGAAGCTTTCTTT.

This chain joins TRBV7-9 and TRBJ2-5; no clear D. The CDR3 extends over 14 amino acids. Germline V CDR1 and CDR2: SEHNR, FQNEAQ (reference sequence). Trimming shortened V by 5 bases and J by 0 bases, and 10 bases separated the two germline ends. The CDR3 DNA reads TGTGCCAGCAGCCCCAAGGTGTACCAAGAGACCCAGTACTTC. Translation gives CASSPKVYQETQYF. Full variable domain (rest looked up from reference TRBV7-9 and TRBJ2-5): DTGVSQNPRHKITKRGQNVTFRCDPISEHNRLYWYRQTLGQGPEFLTYFQNEAQLEKSRLLSDRFSAERPKGSFSTLEIQRTEQGDSAMYLCASSPKVYQETQYFGPGTRLLVL.

V is TRBV7-3 and J is TRBJ1-1, with a weak D call TRBD1 (5 bases). The V and J ends lost 5 bases and 1 base respectively, with 8 bases between them. The CDR3 contains 13 residues. Germline-derived CDR1 and CDR2 are SGHTA and FQGTGA. CDR3 sequence: CASSTTANTEAFF. CDR3 coding DNA: TGTGCCAGCAGCACGACAGCGAACACTGAAGCTTTCTTT.

CDR3 sequence (DNA): TGTGCTAGTGGTTTAGGGGAGGCGGGCAATCAGCCCCAGCATTTT. Its translation: CASGLGEAGNQPQHF. The genes are TRBV12-5 and TRBJ1-5, with D possibly TRBD1 on 5 matching bases. Trimming left V 3 bases short and J 2 bases short, with 11 bases between. The CDR3 is 15 amino acids. CDR1 and CDR2 from the germline V gene are LGHNT and FRNRAP.

The rearrangement uses TRBV6-6 and TRBJ1-1, with 10 nucleotides matching TRBD1. Trimming cost V 6 bases and J 9 bases; bases outside gene matches: 4. Germline CDR1 and CDR2: MNHNY and SVGAGI (reference sequence). The CDR3 consists of 12 residues. CDR3 sequence (DNA): TGTGCCAGCAGAGAGGACAGGGGGAAAGCTTTCTTT. Its translation is CASREDRGKAFF.

The chain couples TRBV18 to TRBJ2-5; D not resolved. The CDR3 spans 13 residues. Looked up from germline, CDR1 is KGHSH and CDR2 is LQKENI. The ends were cut back, 0 bases at V and 2 bases at J, with 4 bases in the middle. For the CDR3, the DNA is TGTGCCAGCTCACCACCGGCACAAGAGACCCAGTACTTC. As protein: CASSPPAQETQYF.

This clone was observed a few times. The chain joins TRBV12-3 or TRBV12-4 to TRBJ1-3; the D is unclear. V was clipped by 4 bases and J by 9 bases, with 10 bases between them. The CDR3 totals 12 residues. The CDR3 sequence is CASSSHPATIYF. Written as DNA, the CDR3 is TGTGCCAGCAGTTCCCACCCGGCCACCATATATTTT.

The rearrangement joins TRBV18 to TRBJ1-1, with a tentative D call TRBD1 (5 bases). Germline V gene sequence: CDR1 KGHSH, CDR2 LQKENI. Trimming took off 2 bases at V and 5 bases at J, with 12 bases between the two ends. CDR3 size: 14 residues. The CDR3 reads CASSPEGPGTEAFF. DNA of the CDR3: TGTGCCAGCTCACCAGAGGGGCCGGGGACTGAAGCTTTCTTT.

The genes are TRBV2 and TRBJ2-7; D gene ambiguous. This CDR3 is 14 amino acids long. CDR1 and CDR2 from the germline V gene are SNHLY and FYNNEI. The V end was cut by 0 bases, the J end by 5 bases, with 11 bases between. The CDR3 DNA follows: TGTGCCAGCAGTGAAGCAAAAGGTTCCCACGAGCAGTACTTC. Translated: CASSEAKGSHEQYF. The variable domain in full, completed from reference TRBV2 and TRBJ2-7, reads EPEVTQTPSHQVTQMGQEVILRCVPISNHLYFYWYRQILGQKVEFLVSFYNNEISEKSEIFDDQFSVERPDGSNFTLKIRSTKLEDSAMYFCASSEAKGSHEQYFGPGTRLTVT.

CDR3: CASSLRAGAIPDTQYF. CDR3 in DNA: TGTGCCAGCAGCTTGCGCGCGGGGGCCATCCCGGATACGCAGTATTTT. The chain recombines TRBV5-4 with TRBJ2-3; D is perhaps TRBD2 (7 bases). The V end was cut by 1 base, the J end by 6 bases, with 18 bases between. CDR3 length: 16 residues. The V gene's germline CDR1 is SGHNT and CDR2 YYREEE (reference sequence).

The V and J genes are TRBV9 and TRBJ1-1, with a tentative D call TRBD1 (6 bases). The CDR3 consists of 14 residues. V gave up 5 bases and J gave up 1 base, with 12 bases separating them. The germline V gene encodes CDR1 SGDLS and CDR2 YYNGEE. As DNA, the CDR3 is TGTGCCAGCAGTCGGGGGGCTACGAACACTGAAGCTTTCTTT. Encoded protein: CASSRGATNTEAFF.

The chain employs TRBV4-2 and TRBJ1-2, with TRBD1 identical over 8 bases. CDR3 length: 14 residues. Trimming removed 3 bases from V and 7 bases from J; junction bases left unmatched: 7. Germline V gene lookup returns CDR1 LGHNA and CDR2 YNFKEQ. The CDR3 DNA reads as TGTGCCAGCAGCCAGGACAGGGCATGGCTTGGCTACACCTTC. Its protein is CASSQDRAWLGYTF.

This chain links TRBV7-8 with TRBJ2-5; TRBD1 matches at 8 bases. Germline CDR1 reads SGHVS; CDR2 reads FQNEAQ. CDR3 length equals 14 residues. V was clipped by 5 bases and J by 2 bases; unmatched bases: 4. This chain's CDR3 is CASSERQGQETQYF. Written as DNA, the CDR3 is TGTGCCAGCAGCGAACGACAGGGGCAAGAGACCCAGTACTTC.

This rearrangement joins TRBV27 to TRBJ2-7; D unresolved. This CDR3 region has 14 residues. Germline CDR1 MNHEY, CDR2 SMNVEV (reference sequence). Trimming left V 2 bases short and J 6 bases short, with 14 bases between. The CDR3 coding sequence is TGTGCCAGCAGTTTAAATCGACACGCGTTCGAGCAGTACTTC. This sequence encodes CASSLNRHAFEQYF.

This rearrangement joins TRBV19 to TRBJ1-5; TRBD1 might be the D (5 bases). V was pared by 3 bases and J by 7 bases, with 16 bases between. In germline, CDR1 is LNHDA, CDR2 SQIVND (reference sequence). This CDR3 region has 15 residues. This CDR3 reads CASSMGEGIRQPQHF. The CDR3, as DNA: TGTGCCAGTAGTATGGGAGAGGGGATTCGCCAGCCCCAGCATTTT.

V is TRBV6-5 and J is TRBJ2-1; 7 positions match TRBD1. From germline, CDR1 is MNHEY and CDR2 SVGAGI. The CDR3 spans 14 residues. The V and J ends lost 2 bases and 7 bases, in that order; junction bases with no gene match: 5. The CDR3 loop is CASSYVGTVNEQFF. The CDR3 coding sequence is TGTGCCAGCAGTTACGTCGGGACAGTAAATGAGCAGTTCTTC.

In its sample, this clone was seen a few times. This CDR3 is CASSPRLAGSVDTDTQYF. As DNA, the CDR3 is TGTGCCAGCAGCCCCCGGCTAGCGGGGTCCGTCGACACAGATACGCAGTATTTT. V gene TRBV7-8 combines with J gene TRBJ2-3; 9 positions agree with TRBD2. With V trimmed by 5 bases and J by 2 bases, 14 bases remained unmatched. CDR1 and CDR2 (germline): SGHVS, FQNEAQ. The CDR3 spans 18 residues. Using reference TRBV7-8 and TRBJ2-3 for the parts outside the CDR3, the full variable domain is GAGVSQSPRYKVAKRGQDVALRCDPISGHVSLFWYQQALGQGPEFLTYFQNEAQLDKSGLPSDRFFAERPEGSVSTLKIQRTQQEDSAVYLCASSPRLAGSVDTDTQYFGPGTRLTVL.